The clone carrying this T cell receptor beta chain is medium-sized in the sample. The record originates from a study of CXCR3 chemokines and chemotherapy response in bladder cancer. The CDR3 is 17 amino acids. Trimming left V 7 bases short and J 1 base short, with 17 bases between. Germline V lookup: CDR1 MNHNY, CDR2 SVGAGI (reference sequence). TCRdb called the PCR reads again in MiXCR, with one record for every CDR3 protein. The data contain 8,000 to 10,000 distinct CDR3 sequences, about 23% of them singletons. This receptor was identified in a human donor with bladder cancer that did not respond to neoadjuvant chemotherapy. The rearrangement uses TRBV6-6 and TRBJ2-6; perhaps D is TRBD1 or TRBD2 (6 bases each). Sampling was carried out from a patient whose treatment included neoadjuvant chemotherapy. CDR3 protein: CASTSRGGRSGANVLTF. In DNA form, the CDR3 reads TGTGCCAGCACCTCACGAGGGGGGCGGTCTGGGGCCAACGTCCTGACTTTC.